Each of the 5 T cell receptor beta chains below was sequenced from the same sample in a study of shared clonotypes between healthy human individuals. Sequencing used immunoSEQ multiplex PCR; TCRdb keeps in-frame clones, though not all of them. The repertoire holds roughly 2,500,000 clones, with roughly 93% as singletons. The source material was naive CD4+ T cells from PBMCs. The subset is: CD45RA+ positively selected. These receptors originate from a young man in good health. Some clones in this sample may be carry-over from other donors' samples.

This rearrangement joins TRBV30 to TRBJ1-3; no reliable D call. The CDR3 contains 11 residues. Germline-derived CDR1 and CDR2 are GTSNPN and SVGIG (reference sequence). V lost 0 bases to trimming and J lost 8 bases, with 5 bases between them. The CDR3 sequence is CAWSVVDTIYF. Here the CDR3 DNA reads TGTGCCTGGAGTGTAGTCGACACCATATATTTT. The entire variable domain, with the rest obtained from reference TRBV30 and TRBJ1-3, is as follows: SQTIHQWPATLVQPVGSPLSLECTVEGTSNPNLYWYRQAAGRGLQLLFYSVGIGQISSEVPQNLSASRPQDRQFILSSKKLLLSDSGFYLCAWSVVDTIYFGEGSWLTVV.

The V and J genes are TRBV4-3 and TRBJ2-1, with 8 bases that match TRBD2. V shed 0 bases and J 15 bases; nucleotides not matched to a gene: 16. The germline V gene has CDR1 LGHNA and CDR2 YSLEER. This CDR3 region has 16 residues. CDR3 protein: CASSQDRAGGSRRTFF. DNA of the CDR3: TGCGCCAGCAGCCAAGATCGGGCGGGAGGCTCCCGAAGGACGTTCTTC.

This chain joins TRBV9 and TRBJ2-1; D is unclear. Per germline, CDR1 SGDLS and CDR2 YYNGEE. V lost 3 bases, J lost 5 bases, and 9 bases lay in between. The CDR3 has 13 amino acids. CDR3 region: CASSAVPHNEQFF. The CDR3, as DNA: TGTGCCAGCAGCGCCGTCCCTCACAATGAGCAGTTCTTC.

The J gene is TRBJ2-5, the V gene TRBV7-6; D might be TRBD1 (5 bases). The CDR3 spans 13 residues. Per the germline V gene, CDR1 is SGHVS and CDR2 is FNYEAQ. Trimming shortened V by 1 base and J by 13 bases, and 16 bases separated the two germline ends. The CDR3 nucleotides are TGTGCCAGCAGCTTAGGTTGGGGCAGCCCTCTGTACTTC. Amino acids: CASSLGWGSPLYF. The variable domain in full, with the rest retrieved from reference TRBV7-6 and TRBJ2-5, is GAGVSQSPRYKVTKRGQDVALRCDPISGHVSLYWYRQALGQGPEFLTYFNYEAQQDKSGLPNDRFSAERPEGSISTLTIQRTEQRDSAMYRCASSLGWGSPLYFGPGTRLLVL.

Here the CDR3 DNA reads TGTGCCTGGAGTGCCGGAAAAAATCAGCCCCAGCATTTT. Its protein is CAWSAGKNQPQHF. J is TRBJ1-5 and V is TRBV30; unclear D gene. This CDR3 is built from 13 residues. Germline assignment: CDR1 GTSNPN and CDR2 SVGIG (reference sequence). Trimming shortened V by 1 base and J by 4 bases, and 8 bases separated the two germline ends.